A single sample is the source of the 10 T cell receptor beta chains below, sequenced in a study of T-cell reconstitution after alpha-beta-depleted transplantation in children. The library targeted TCRbeta and was prepared with unique molecular identifiers. A single record per CDR3 protein comes from TCRdb applying MiXCR to the PCR reads. The sample consists of hundreds of thousands of distinct CDR3 sequences, roughly 14% of them appearing once. Sequences were derived from PBMCs, sampled before TCRalphabeta/CD19-depleted stem cell transplant. The receptors were gathered from a girl aged 2-9 years with congenital amegakaryocytic thrombocytopenia, due to receive a stem cell transplant.

This clonotype was observed a few times. This chain links TRBV20-1 with TRBJ1-6, with TRBD1 matching over 8 bases. With V trimmed by 6 bases and J by 7 bases, 14 bases remained unmatched. The CDR3 is made up of 16 amino acids. The germline CDR1 and CDR2 sequences are DFQATT and SNEGSKA (reference sequence). The CDR3 coding sequence is TGCAGTGCCAAGACAGGGGCGAATCCTCTCAATTCACCCCTCCACTTT. This sequence encodes CSAKTGANPLNSPLHF.

At least ten counts were recorded for this clonotype. The chain employs TRBV5-1 and TRBJ2-1, with 12 bases fitting TRBD2. V lost 2 bases and J lost 0; bases outside the gene matches: 18. This CDR3 contains 22 residues. Germline lookup yields CDR1 SGHRS and CDR2 YFSETQ. The CDR3 coding sequence is TGCGCCAGCAGCTTTAGGCCCCTCGAGGGACTAGCGGGTACGATCTCCTACAATGAGCAGTTCTTC. It specifies CASSFRPLEGLAGTISYNEQFF.

The J gene is TRBJ1-5, the V gene TRBV5-5, with unresolved D. CDR3 size: 15 residues. Germline CDR1 SGHKS, CDR2 YYEKEE (reference sequence). The germline V and J ends were trimmed by 1 base and 3 bases, with 11 bases remaining between them. CDR3 nucleotide sequence: TGTGCCAGCAGCTTGTTGGCAGCTTTCAATCAGCCCCAGCATTTT. Protein sequence: CASSLLAAFNQPQHF.

This clonotype occurred a few times. The rearrangement links TRBV5-1 to TRBJ2-3; D is ambiguous. With 4 bases removed from V and 6 bases from J, the gap between germline ends came to 21 bases. Germline V gene lookup returns CDR1 SGHRS and CDR2 YFSETQ. The CDR3 consists of 16 residues. As DNA, the CDR3 is TGCGCCAGCAGCCCATTGGGTCGGCTGGTGGCGGATACGCAGTATTTT. Translation gives CASSPLGRLVADTQYF. The whole variable domain, filled in from reference TRBV5-1 and TRBJ2-3, reads KAGVTQTPRYLIKTRGQQVTLSCSPISGHRSVSWYQQTPGQGLQFLFEYFSETQRNKGNFPGRFSGRQFSNSRSEMNVSTLELGDSALYLCASSPLGRLVADTQYFGPGTRLTVL.

CDR3 in DNA: TGCAGCGTTGGCGGGGTGGGAAGCTACACAGATACGCAGTATTTT. Encoded protein: CSVGGVGSYTDTQYF. The V call is TRBV29-1, the J call TRBJ2-3, with D possibly matching TRBD2 (6 bases). The V gene's germline CDR1 is SQVTM and CDR2 ANQGSEA. V was pared by 4 bases and J by 2 bases, with 16 bases between. This CDR3 has 15 amino acids.

V usage is TRBV28 and J usage is TRBJ1-5, with 7 bases lining up with TRBD1. From germline, CDR1 is MDHEN and CDR2 SYDVKM. CDR3 size: 15 residues. After removal of 4 bases from V and 6 bases from J, the junction contained 9 bases not matched to a gene. CDR3: CASSSTTGRGQPQHF. The CDR3 DNA is TGTGCCAGCAGTTCCACGACAGGGCGCGGTCAGCCCCAGCATTTT.

The table lists this clonotype with a few counts. The chain has TRBV11-2 and TRBJ1-5, with 7 positions matching TRBD1. This CDR3 contains 15 residues. Germline V gene lookup returns CDR1 SGHAT and CDR2 FQNNGV. Germline trimming cut 2 bases from V and 2 bases from J; bases unmatched to any gene: 3. The CDR3 DNA sequence: TGTGCCAGCAGCTTAAATACAGGGGGCAATCAGCCCCAGCATTTT. Amino acids: CASSLNTGGNQPQHF.

In its sample, this clonotype was seen many times. The chain employs TRBV5-1 and TRBJ2-1, with 16 bases fitting TRBD2. The V gene's germline CDR1 is SGHRS and CDR2 YFSETQ. The CDR3 covers 19 residues. Germline trimming cut 3 bases from V and 4 bases from J; bases unmatched to any gene: 10. The DNA for the CDR3 is TGCGCCAGCAGCTCGGGACTAGCGGGAGGGTGGGGTCCTTACAATGAGCAGTTCTTC. The encoded protein is CASSSGLAGGWGPYNEQFF. The entire variable domain, with the rest obtained from reference TRBV5-1 and TRBJ2-1, is as follows: KAGVTQTPRYLIKTRGQQVTLSCSPISGHRSVSWYQQTPGQGLQFLFEYFSETQRNKGNFPGRFSGRQFSNSRSEMNVSTLELGDSALYLCASSSGLAGGWGPYNEQFFGPGTRLTVL.

This clonotype was counted between two and nine times. The V and J genes are TRBV12-5 and TRBJ2-3; 7 nucleotides line up with TRBD2. This CDR3 is built from 16 residues. Unmatched junction bases numbered 12, after V lost 5 bases and J lost 4 bases. Germline V gene data show CDR1 as LGHNT and CDR2 as FRNRAP. CDR3 in amino acids: CASGARSGTTADTQYF. CDR3 DNA sequence: TGTGCTAGTGGTGCAAGATCCGGGACTACCGCAGATACGCAGTATTTT.

Many counts were recorded for this clonotype. The genes are TRBV10-3 and TRBJ2-2; 7 nucleotides line up with TRBD1. Germline CDR1 ENHRY, CDR2 SYGVKD. J lost 1 base, V lost 6 bases, and 5 bases had no gene match. This CDR3 spans 15 amino acids. The DNA of the CDR3 is TGTGCCATCAGCCCCGGACAGGAGAACACCGGGGAGCTGTTTTTT. It codes for CAISPGQENTGELFF.